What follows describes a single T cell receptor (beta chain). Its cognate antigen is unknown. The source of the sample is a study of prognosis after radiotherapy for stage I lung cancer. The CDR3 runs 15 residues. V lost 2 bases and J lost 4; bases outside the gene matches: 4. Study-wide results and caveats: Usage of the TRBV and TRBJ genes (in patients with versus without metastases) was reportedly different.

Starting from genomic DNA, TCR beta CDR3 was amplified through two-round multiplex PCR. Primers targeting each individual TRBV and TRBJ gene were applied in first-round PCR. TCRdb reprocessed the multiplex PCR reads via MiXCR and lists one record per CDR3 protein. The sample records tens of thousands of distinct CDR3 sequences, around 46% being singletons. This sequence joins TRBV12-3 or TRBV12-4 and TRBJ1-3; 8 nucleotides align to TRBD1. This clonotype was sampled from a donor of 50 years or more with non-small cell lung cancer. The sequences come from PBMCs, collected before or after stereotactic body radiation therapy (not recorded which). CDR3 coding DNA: TGTGCCAGCAGTTTATCACAGGGGGGAGGAAACACCATATATTTT. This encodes CASSLSQGGGNTIYF.